The 5 T cell receptor beta chains listed next were all sequenced from one sample in a study of early T cells in non-severe SARS-CoV-2 infection. TCRdb used MiXCR to reprocess the 5' RACE reads, holding one entry per CDR3 protein. The sample lists some 83,000 distinct CDR3 sequences, 8.5% to 12% occurring once. The sample in question was whole blood, obtained at baseline. These receptors all stem from an adult who was a healthcare worker with PCR-confirmed SARS-CoV-2 infection or an uninfected control (not recorded which).

This clonotype was seen once. The J gene is TRBJ2-7, the V gene TRBV5-1, with D possibly being TRBD1 (6 bases). Germline CDR1 and CDR2: SGHRS and YFSETQ. The V and J ends lost 4 bases and 0 bases respectively, with 14 bases between them. The CDR3 covers 15 residues. CDR3: CASSHGNRDSYEQYF. The CDR3 DNA follows: TGCGCCAGCAGCCATGGTAACAGGGACTCCTACGAGCAGTACTTC.

This clonotype was counted a few times. The chain links TRBV10-1 to TRBJ2-2; 7 bases fit TRBD1. The J segment lost 8 bases and the V segment lost 8 bases, leaving 8 bases of the junction unmatched. Per the germline V gene, CDR1 is WNHNN and CDR2 is SYGVQD (reference sequence). The CDR3 length is 13 residues. The DNA of the CDR3 is TGCGCCAGCTCTACAGGGGTCTCTGGGGAGCTGTTTTTT. Protein: CASSTGVSGELFF.

This clonotype appeared a few times. The chain uses TRBV20-1 and TRBJ2-2; D may be TRBD2 (6 bases). From germline, CDR1 is DFQATT and CDR2 SNEGSKA (reference sequence). The CDR3 runs 17 residues. V shed 0 bases and J shed 3 bases, with 17 bases lying between them. The CDR3 is CSARDGAHGGDTGELFF. The CDR3 DNA sequence: TGCAGTGCTAGAGATGGGGCCCACGGAGGGGACACCGGGGAGCTGTTTTTT.

The chain uses TRBV20-1 and TRBJ2-1; D call uncertain. From germline, CDR1 is DFQATT and CDR2 SNEGSKA (reference sequence). V lost 4 bases to trimming and J lost 0 bases, with 10 bases between them. This CDR3 is 14 amino acids long. CDR3 nucleotides: TGCAGTGCTATGTCGGTAAGCTCCTACAATGAGCAGTTCTTC. Translating it yields CSAMSVSSYNEQFF.

V is TRBV7-3 and J is TRBJ2-1; maybe TRBD2 (5 bases). This CDR3 comprises 13 residues. V was pared by 5 bases and J by 7 bases, with 12 bases between. The germline CDR1 and CDR2 sequences are SGHTA and FQGTGA. The CDR3 here is CASSVARENEQFF. The CDR3 DNA is TGTGCCAGCAGCGTAGCTAGGGAGAATGAGCAGTTCTTC.